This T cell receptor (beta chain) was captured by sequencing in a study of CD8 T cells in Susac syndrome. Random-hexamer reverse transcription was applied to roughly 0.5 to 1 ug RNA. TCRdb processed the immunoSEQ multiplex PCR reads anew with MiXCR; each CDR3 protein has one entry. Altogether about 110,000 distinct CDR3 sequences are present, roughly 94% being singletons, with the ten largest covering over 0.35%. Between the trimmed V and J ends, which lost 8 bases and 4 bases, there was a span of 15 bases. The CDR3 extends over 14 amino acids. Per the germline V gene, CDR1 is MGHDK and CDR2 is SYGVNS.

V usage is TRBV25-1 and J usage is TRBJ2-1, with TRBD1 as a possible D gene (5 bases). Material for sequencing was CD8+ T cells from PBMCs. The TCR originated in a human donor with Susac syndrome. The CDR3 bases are TGTGCCAGCGGTTATGGGGCGGAGTACAATGAGCAGTTCTTC. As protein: CASGYGAEYNEQFF.